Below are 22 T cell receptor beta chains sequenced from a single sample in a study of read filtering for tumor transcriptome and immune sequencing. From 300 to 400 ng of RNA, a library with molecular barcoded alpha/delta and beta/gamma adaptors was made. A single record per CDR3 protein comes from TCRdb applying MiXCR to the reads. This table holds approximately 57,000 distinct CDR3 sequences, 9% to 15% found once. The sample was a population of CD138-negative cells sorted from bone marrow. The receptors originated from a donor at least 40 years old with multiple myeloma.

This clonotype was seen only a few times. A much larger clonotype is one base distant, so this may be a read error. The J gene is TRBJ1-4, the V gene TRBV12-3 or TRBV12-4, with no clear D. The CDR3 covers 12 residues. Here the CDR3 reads CATTSTYEELFF. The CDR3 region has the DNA TGTGCCACCACTTCGACCTATGAAGAACTGTTTTTT.

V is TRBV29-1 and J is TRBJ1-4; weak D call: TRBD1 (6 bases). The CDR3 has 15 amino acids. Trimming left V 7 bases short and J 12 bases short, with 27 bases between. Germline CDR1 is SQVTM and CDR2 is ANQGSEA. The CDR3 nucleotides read TGCAGCGGAAGCAGGGGTAGTGGAACTAATGAGGAACTGTTTTTT. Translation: CSGSRGSGTNEELFF.

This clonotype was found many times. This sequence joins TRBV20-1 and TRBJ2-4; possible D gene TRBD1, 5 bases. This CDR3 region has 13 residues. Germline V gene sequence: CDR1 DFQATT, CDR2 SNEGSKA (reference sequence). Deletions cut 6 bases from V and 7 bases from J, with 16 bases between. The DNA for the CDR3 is TGCAGTGCCGACGCTTTGACAGACAACATTCAGTACTTC. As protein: CSADALTDNIQYF.

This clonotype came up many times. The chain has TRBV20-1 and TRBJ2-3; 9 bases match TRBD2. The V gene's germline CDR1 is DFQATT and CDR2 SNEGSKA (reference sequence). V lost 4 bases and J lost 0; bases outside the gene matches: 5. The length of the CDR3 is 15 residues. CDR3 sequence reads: CSATHSGRSTDTQYF. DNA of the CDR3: TGCAGTGCTACACATAGCGGGAGAAGCACAGATACGCAGTATTTT.

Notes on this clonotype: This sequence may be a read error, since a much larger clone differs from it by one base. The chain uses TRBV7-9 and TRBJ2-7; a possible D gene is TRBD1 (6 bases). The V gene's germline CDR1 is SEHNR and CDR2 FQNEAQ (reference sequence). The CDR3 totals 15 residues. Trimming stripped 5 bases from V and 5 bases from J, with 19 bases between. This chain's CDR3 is CASSPTRNRAHEQYF. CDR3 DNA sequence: TGTGCCAGCAGCCCGACCAGGAACAGGGCCCACGAGCAGTACTTC.

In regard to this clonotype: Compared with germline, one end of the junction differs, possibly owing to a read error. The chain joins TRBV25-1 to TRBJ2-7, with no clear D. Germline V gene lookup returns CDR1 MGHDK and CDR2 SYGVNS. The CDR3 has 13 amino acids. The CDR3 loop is CASSLSGPDDQYF. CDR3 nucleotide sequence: TGTGCCAGCAGTTTATCTGGTCCCGACGATCAGTACTTC.

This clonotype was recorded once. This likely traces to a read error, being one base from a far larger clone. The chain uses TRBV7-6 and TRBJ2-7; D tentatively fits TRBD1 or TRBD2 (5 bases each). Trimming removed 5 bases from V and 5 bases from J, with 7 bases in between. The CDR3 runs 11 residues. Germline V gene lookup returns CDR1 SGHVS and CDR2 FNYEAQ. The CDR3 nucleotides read TGTGCCAGCAGCGGGGGTCACGAGCAGTACTTC. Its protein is CASSGGHEQYF.

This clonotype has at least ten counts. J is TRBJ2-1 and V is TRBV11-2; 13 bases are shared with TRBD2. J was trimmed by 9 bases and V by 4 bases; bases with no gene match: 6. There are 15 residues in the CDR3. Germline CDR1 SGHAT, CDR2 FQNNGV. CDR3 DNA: TGTGCCAGCAGCTCCACTAGCGGGGGGGCCATTGAGCAGTTCTTC. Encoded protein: CASSSTSGGAIEQFF.

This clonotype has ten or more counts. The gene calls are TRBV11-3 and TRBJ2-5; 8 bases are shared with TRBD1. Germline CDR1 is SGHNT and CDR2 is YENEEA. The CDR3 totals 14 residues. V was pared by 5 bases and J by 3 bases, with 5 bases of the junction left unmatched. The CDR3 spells CASSPGQAEETQYF. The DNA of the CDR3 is TGTGCCAGCAGCCCGGGACAGGCTGAAGAGACCCAGTACTTC. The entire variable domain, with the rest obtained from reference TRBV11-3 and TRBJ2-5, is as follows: EAGVVQSPRYKIIEKKQPVAFWCNPISGHNTLYWYLQNLGQGPELLIRYENEEAVDDSQLPKDRFSAERLKGVDSTLKIQPAELGDSAVYLCASSPGQAEETQYFGPGTRLLVL.

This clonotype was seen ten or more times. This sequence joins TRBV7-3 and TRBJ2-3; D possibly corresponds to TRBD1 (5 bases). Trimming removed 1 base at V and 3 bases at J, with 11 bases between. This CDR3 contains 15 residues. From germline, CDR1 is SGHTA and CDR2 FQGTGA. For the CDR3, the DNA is TGTGCCAGCAGCTTAATGGGGCCCGGGACAGATACGCAGTATTTT. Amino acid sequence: CASSLMGPGTDTQYF. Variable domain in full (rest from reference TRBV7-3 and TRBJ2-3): GAGVSQTPSNKVTEKGKYVELRCDPISGHTALYWYRQSLGQGPEFLIYFQGTGAADDSGLPNDRFFAVRPEGSVSTLKIQRTERGDSAVYLCASSLMGPGTDTQYFGPGTRLTVL.

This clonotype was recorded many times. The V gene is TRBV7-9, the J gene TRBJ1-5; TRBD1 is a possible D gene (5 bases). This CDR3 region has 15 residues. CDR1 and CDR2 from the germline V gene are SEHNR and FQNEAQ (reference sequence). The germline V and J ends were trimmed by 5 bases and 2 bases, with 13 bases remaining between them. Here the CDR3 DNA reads TGTGCCAGCAGCCCAGCAGGGTTCGGCAATCAGCCCCAGCATTTT. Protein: CASSPAGFGNQPQHF.

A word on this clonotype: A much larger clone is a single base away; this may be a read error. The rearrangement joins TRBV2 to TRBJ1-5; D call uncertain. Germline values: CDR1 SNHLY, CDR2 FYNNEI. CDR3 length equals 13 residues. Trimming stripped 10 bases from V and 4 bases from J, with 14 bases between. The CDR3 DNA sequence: TGTGCCAACAGAATACCGGGTAATCAGCCCCAGCATTTT. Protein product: CANRIPGNQPQHF.

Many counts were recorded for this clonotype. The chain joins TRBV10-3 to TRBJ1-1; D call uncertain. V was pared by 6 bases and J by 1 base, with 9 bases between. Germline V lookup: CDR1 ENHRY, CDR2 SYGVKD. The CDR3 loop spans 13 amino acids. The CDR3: CAIRDDKNTEAFF. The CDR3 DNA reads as TGTGCCATCAGAGACGACAAGAACACTGAAGCTTTCTTT.

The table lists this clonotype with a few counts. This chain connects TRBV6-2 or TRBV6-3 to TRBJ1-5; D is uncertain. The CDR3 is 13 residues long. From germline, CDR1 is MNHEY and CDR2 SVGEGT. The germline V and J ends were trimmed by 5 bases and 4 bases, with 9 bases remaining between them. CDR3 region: CASSEEKNQPQHF. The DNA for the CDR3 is TGTGCCAGCAGTGAGGAGAAGAATCAGCCCCAGCATTTT.

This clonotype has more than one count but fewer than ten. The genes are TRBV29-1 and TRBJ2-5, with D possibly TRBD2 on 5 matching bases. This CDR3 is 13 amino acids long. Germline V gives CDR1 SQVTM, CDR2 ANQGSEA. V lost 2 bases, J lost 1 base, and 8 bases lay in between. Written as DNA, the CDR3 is TGCAGCGTTGAAATGCGGGCCCAAGAGACCCAGTACTTC. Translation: CSVEMRAQETQYF. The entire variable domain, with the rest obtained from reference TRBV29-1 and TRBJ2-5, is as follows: SAVISQKPSRDICQRGTSLTIQCQVDSQVTMMFWYRQQPGQSLTLIATANQGSEATYESGFVIDKFPISRPNLTFSTLTVSNMSPEDSSIYLCSVEMRAQETQYFGPGTRLLVL.

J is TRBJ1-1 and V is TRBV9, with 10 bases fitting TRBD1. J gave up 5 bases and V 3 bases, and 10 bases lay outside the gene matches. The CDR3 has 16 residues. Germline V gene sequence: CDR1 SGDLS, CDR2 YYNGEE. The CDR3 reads CASSDPGQGIGTEAFF. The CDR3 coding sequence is TGTGCCAGCAGCGACCCGGGACAGGGGATCGGGACTGAAGCTTTCTTT.

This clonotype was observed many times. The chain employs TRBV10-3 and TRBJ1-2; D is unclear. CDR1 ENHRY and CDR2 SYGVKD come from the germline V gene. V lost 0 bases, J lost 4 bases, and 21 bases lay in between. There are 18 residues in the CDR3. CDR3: CAISESLDRSNIFYGYTF. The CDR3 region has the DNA TGTGCCATCAGTGAGTCTCTGGACCGCAGTAATATTTTCTATGGCTACACCTTC.

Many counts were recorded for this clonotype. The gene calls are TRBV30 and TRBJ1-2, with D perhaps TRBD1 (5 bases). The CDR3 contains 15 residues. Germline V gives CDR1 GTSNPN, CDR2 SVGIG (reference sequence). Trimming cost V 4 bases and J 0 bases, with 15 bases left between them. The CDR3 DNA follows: TGTGCCTGGACCCCCCCAGACAGAGCTAACTATGGCTACACCTTC. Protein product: CAWTPPDRANYGYTF.

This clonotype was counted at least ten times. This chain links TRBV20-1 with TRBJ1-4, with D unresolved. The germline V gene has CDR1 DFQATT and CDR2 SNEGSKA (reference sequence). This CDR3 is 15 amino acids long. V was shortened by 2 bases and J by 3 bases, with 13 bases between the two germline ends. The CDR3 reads CSARLGVDANEKLFF. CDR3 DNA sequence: TGCAGTGCTAGACTCGGGGTTGATGCTAATGAAAAACTGTTTTTT.

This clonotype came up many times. The CDR3 sequence is CASSPPGQGGTEAFF. The CDR3 nucleotides are TGTGCCAGCAGCCCCCCAGGGCAGGGCGGCACTGAAGCTTTCTTT. The chain carries TRBV7-3 and TRBJ1-1, with a weak D call TRBD1 (5 bases). Germline lookup yields CDR1 SGHTA and CDR2 FQGTGA. The V and J ends lost 5 bases and 4 bases respectively, with 17 bases between them. The CDR3 is made up of 15 amino acids.

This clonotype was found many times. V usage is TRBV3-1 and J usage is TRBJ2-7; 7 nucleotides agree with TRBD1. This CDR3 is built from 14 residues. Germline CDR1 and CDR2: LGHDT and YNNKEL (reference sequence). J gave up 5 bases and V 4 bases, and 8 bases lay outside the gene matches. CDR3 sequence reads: CASSLNTGVNEQYF. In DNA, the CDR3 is TGTGCCAGCAGCCTTAATACAGGGGTCAACGAGCAGTACTTC.

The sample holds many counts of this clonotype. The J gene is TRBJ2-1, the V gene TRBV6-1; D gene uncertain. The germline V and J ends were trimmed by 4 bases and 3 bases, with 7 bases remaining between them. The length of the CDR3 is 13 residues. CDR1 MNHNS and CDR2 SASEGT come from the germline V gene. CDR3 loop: CASSVFGYNEQFF. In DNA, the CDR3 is TGTGCCAGCAGTGTTTTCGGCTACAATGAGCAGTTCTTC.